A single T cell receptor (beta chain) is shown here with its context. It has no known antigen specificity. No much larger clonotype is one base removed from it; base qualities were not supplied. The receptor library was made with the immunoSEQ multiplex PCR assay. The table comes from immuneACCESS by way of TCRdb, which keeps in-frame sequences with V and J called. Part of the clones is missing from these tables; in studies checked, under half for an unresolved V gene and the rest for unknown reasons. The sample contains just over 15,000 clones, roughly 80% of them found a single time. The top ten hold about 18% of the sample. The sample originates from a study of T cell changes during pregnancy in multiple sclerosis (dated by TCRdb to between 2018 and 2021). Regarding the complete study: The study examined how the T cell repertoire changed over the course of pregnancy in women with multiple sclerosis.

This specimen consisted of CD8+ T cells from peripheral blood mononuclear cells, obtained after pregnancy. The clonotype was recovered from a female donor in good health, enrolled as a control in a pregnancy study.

Read as DNA, the sequence is TGTGCCAGCAGCCCCACGACTTCATGGGGCGCCTATGGCTACACCTTC. Translated, this is CASSPTTSWGAYGYTF. The sequence is built from TRBV7-9 and TRBJ1-2; a weak D assignment points to TRBD1 (5 bases agree). The CDR3 goes from the cysteine to the phenylalanine over 16 residues. This entry keeps only the CDR3 DNA: 48 bases, framed from base 1. V is shortened by 5 bases, J by 4 bases, and the region joining them spans 20 bases. The CDR1 and CDR2 encoded by the germline V gene (reference sequence) are SEHNR and FQNEAQ.